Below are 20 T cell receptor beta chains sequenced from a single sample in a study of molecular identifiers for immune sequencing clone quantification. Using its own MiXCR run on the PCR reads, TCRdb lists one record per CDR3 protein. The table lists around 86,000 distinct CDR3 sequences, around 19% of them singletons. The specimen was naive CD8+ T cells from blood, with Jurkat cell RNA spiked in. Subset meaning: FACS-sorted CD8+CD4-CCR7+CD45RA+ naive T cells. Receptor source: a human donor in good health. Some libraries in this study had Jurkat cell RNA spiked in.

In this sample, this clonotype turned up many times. In DNA form, the CDR3 reads TGTGCCAGCAGCAGTAATAGCGGGGGGGCCTTGGAGACCCAGTACTTC. Protein product: CASSSNSGGALETQYF. V usage is TRBV7-9 and J usage is TRBJ2-5, with 11 bases that match TRBD2. The J segment lost 5 bases and the V segment lost 5 bases, leaving 10 bases of the junction unmatched. The CDR3 length is 16 residues. Germline V gene data show CDR1 as SEHNR and CDR2 as FQNEAQ (reference sequence).

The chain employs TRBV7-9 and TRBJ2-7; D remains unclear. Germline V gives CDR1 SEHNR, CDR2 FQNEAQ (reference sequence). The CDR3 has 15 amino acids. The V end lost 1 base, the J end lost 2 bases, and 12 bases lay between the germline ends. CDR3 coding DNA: TGTGCCAGCAGCTTAGGGCTTACAGCAACCTACGAGCAGTACTTC. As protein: CASSLGLTATYEQYF.

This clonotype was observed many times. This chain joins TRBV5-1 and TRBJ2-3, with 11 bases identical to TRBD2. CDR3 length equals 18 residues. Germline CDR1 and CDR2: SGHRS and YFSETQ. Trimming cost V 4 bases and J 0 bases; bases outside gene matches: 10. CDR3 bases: TGCGCCAGCAGCCCGATAGCGGGGGGGCGAGGTAGCACAGATACGCAGTATTTT. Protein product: CASSPIAGGRGSTDTQYF.

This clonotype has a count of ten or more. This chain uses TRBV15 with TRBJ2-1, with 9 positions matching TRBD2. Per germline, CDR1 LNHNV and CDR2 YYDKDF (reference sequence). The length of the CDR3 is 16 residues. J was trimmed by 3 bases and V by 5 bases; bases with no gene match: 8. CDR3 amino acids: CATSSVAGAIYNEQFF. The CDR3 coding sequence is TGTGCCACCAGCTCGGTAGCGGGGGCCATCTACAATGAGCAGTTCTTC.

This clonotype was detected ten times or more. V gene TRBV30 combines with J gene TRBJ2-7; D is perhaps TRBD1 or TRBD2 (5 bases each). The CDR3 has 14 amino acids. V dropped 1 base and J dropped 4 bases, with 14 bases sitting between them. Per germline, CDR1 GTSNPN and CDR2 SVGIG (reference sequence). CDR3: CAWSAHGAFYEQYF. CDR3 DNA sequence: TGTGCCTGGAGTGCCCACGGGGCCTTTTACGAGCAGTACTTC.

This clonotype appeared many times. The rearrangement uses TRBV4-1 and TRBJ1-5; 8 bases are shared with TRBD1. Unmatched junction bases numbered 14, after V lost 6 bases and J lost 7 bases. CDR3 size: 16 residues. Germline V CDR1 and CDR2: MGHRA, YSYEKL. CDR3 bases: TGCGCCAGCAGGCACCAGACAGGGGACGCGAGCCAGCCCCAGCATTTT. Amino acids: CASRHQTGDASQPQHF.

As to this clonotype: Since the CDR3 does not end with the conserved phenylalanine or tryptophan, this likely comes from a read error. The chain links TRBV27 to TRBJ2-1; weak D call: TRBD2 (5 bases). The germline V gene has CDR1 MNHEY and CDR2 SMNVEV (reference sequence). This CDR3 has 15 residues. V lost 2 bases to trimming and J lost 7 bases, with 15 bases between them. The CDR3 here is CASSLVGASANEQFL. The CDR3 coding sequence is TGTGCCAGCAGTTTAGTGGGAGCCTCGGCGAATGAGCAGTTCCTC.

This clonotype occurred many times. The DNA for the CDR3 is TGTGCCAGCAGCTTAGGGACAGCCTCCTACGAGCAGTACTTC. Protein: CASSLGTASYEQYF. The chain recombines TRBV5-4 with TRBJ2-7; 7 positions match TRBD1. The CDR3 has 14 amino acids. V lost 2 bases and J lost 0; bases outside the gene matches: 2. The germline V gene encodes CDR1 SGHNT and CDR2 YYREEE (reference sequence).

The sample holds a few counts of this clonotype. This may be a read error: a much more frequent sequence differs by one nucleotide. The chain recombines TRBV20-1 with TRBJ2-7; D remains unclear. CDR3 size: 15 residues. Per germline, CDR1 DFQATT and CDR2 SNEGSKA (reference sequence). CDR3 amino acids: CSARDINSPFYELYF. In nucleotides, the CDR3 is TGCAGTGCTAGAGACATTAACAGTCCATTCTACGAGCTGTACTTC.

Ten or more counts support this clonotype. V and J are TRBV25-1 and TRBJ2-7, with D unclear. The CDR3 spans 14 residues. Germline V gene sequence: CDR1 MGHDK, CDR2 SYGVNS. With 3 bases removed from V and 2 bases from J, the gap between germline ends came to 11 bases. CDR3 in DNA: TGTGCCAGCAGTGACTCATTAACCACCTACGAGCAGTACTTC. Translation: CASSDSLTTYEQYF.

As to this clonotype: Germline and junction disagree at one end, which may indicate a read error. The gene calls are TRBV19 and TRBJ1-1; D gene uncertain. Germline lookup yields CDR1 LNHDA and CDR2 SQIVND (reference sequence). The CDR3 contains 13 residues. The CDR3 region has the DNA TGTGTCAGTAGCATAAACATGAACACTGAAGCTTTCTTT. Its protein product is CVSSINMNTEAFF.

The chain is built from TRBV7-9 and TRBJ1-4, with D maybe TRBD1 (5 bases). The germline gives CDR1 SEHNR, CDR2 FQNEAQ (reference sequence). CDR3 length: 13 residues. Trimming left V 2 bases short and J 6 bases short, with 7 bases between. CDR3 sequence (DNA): TGTGCCAGCAGCTTAACAGGTGATGAAAAACTGTTTTTT. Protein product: CASSLTGDEKLFF.

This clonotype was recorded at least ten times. The CDR3 loop reads CASSLAGVNQPQHF. CDR3 DNA sequence: TGTGCCAGCAGCTTAGCAGGGGTCAATCAGCCCCAGCATTTT. J is TRBJ1-5 and V is TRBV7-2; maybe TRBD1 (5 bases). CDR1 SGHTA and CDR2 FQGNSA come from the germline V gene. V was clipped by 0 bases and J by 3 bases, with 6 bases between them. The CDR3 has 14 amino acids. The complete variable domain, with remaining parts taken from reference TRBV7-2 and TRBJ1-5, reads GAGVSQSPSNKVTEKGKDVELRCDPISGHTALYWYRQSLGQGLEFLIYFQGNSAPDKSGLPSDRFSAERTGGSVSTLTIQRTQQEDSAVYLCASSLAGVNQPQHFGDGTRLSIL.

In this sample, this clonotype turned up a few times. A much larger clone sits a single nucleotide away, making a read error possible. In nucleotides, the CDR3 is TGCACCAGCAGCCAAGATAACGCTGTCAATGAGCAGTTCTTC. This translates into CTSSQDNAVNEQFF. The genes are TRBV4-3 and TRBJ2-1; D is undetermined. The length of the CDR3 is 14 residues. Germline V gene sequence: CDR1 LGHNA, CDR2 YSLEER.

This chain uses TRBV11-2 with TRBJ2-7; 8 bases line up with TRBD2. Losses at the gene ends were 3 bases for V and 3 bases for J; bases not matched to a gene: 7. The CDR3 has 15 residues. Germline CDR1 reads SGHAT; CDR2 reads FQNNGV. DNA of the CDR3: TGTGCCAGCAGCTTGGGGAGCGGGAGTTTCTACGAGCAGTACTTC. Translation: CASSLGSGSFYEQYF.

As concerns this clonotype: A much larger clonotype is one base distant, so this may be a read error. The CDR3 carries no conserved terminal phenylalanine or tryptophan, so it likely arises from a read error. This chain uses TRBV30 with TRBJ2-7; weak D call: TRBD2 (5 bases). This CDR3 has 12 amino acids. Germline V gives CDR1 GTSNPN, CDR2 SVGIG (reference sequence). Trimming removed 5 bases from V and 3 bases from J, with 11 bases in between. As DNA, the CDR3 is TGTGCCTGGGGCCCCGGGATCTACGAGCAGTACCTC. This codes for CAWGPGIYEQYL.

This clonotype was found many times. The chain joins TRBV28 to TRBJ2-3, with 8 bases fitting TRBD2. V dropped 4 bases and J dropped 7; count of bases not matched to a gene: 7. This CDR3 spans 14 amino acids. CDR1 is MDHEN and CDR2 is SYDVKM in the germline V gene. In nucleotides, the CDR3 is TGTGCCAGCAGTTCGGGACTAGGGGCGAATACGCAGTATTTT. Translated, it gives CASSSGLGANTQYF.

CDR3 sequence reads: CAWSVRGGALDTQYF. As DNA, the CDR3 is TGTGCCTGGAGTGTACGTGGGGGGGCCTTGGATACGCAGTATTTT. The chain couples TRBV30 to TRBJ2-3; perhaps TRBD2 as D (7 bases). Trimming pared 0 bases from V and 6 bases from J, leaving 16 bases between. CDR1 GTSNPN and CDR2 SVGIG come from the germline V gene (reference sequence). The CDR3 is 15 amino acids.

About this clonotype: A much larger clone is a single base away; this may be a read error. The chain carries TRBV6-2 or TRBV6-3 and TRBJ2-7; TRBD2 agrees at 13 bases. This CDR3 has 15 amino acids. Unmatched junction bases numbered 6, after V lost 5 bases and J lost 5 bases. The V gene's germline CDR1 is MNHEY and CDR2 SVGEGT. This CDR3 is CASSQGLAGVHEQYF. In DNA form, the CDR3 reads TGTGCCAGCAGTCAAGGACTAGCGGGAGTACACGAGCAGTACTTC.

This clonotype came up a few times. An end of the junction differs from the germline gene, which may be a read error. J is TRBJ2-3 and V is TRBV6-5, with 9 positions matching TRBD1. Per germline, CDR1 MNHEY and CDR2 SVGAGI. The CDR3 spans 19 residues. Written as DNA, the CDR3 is TGTGCCAGCAGACCCACGTGGGGGGACAGGGACGGGAGAACAGGTACGCAGTATTTT. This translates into CASRPTWGDRDGRTGTQYF.